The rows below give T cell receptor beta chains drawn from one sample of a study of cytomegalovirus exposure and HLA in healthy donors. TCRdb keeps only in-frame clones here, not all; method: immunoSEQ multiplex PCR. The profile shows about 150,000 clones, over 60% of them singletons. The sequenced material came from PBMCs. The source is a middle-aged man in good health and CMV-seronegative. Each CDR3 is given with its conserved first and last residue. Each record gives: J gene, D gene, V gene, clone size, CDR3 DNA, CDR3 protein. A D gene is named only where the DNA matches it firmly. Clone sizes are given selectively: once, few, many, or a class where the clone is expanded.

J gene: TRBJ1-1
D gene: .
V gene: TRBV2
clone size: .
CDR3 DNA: TGTGCCAGCAGTATACAGGGAGTGAACACTGAAGCTTTCTTT
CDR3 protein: CASSIQGVNTEAFF

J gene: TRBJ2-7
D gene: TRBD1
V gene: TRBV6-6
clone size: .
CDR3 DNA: TGTGCCAGCAGTTACTCTCCGGGACAGGGCCGGCCCGAGCAGTACTTC
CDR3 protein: CASSYSPGQGRPEQYF

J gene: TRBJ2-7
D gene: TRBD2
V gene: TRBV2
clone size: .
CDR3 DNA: TGTGCCAGCAGGGTTCTAGCGGGTGGATCCTACGAGCAGTACTTC
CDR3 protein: CASRVLAGGSYEQYF

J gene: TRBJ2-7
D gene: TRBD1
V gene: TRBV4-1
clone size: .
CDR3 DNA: TGCGCCAGCAGCCCACTGGGCAGGGGGCAGGACTACGAGCAGTACTTC
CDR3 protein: CASSPLGRGQDYEQYF

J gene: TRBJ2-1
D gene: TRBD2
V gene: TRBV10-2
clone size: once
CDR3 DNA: TGCGCCAGCAGCGGGGGGGACGGACCCTACAATGAGCAGTTCTTC
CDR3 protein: CASSGGDGPYNEQFF

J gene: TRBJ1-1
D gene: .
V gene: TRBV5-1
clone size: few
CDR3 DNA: TGCGCCAGCAGCTTTTTAACGGGGGGAGGGAACACTGAAGCTTTCTTT
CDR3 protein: CASSFLTGGGNTEAFF

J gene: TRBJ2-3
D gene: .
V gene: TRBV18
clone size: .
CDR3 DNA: TGTGCCAGCTCACCGGGCCTCACAGATACGCAGTATTTT
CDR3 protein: CASSPGLTDTQYF

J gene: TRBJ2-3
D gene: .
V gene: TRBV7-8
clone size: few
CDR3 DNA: TGTGCCAGCAGCTTATTCGGCGGGGCCGCTCTCACAGATACGCAGTATTTT
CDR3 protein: CASSLFGGAALTDTQYF

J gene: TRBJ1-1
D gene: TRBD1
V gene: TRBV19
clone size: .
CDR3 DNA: TGTGCCAGCTCCGGGACAGGGGGGTCCTCTGAAGCTTTCTTT
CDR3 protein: CASSGTGGSSEAFF

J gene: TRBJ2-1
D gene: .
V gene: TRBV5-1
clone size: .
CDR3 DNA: TGCGCCTCGAAGGGGGGGGCCGCCTACAATGAGCAGTTCTTC
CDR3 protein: CASKGGAAYNEQFF

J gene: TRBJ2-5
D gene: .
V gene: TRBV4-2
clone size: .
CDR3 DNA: TGTGCCAGCAGCCAAGACCCAACGGGAGTAGCTGGTCAGACCCAGTACTTC
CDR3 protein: CASSQDPTGVAGQTQYF

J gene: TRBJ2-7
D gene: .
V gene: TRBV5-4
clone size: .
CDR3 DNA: TGTGCCAGCAGCTTGGCAGCGGCACCTTATGCCTCCGAGCAGTACTTC
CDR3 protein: CASSLAAAPYASEQYF

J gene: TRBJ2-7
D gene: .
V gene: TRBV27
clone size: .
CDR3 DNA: TGTGCCAGCAGTTCCAGGGCCCCCTACGAGCAGTACTTC
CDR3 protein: CASSSRAPYEQYF

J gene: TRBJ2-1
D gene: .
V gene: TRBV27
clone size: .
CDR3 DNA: TGTGCCAGCAGTTTTGACGGGAGCCCCTACAATGAGCAGTTCTTC
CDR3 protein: CASSFDGSPYNEQFF

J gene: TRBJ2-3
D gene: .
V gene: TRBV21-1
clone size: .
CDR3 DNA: TGTGCCAGCAGCAAATCACCGACCGGGACAGGAGATACGCAGTATTTT
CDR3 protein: CASSKSPTGTGDTQYF

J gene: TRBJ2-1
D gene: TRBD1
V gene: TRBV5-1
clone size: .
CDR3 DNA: TGCGCCAGCAGCTCGGACAGGGGGCTTGTTACTGAGCAGTTCTTC
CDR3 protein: CASSSDRGLVTEQFF

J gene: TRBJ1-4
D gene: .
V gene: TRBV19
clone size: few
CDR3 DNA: TGTGCCAGTAGTATCGTCGGGTCCCGAAAACTGTTTTTT
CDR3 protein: CASSIVGSRKLFF

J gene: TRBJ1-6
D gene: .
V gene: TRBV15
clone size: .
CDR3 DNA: TGTGCCACCAGCAGAGATCCCGACAGCGACTCATCCCTCCACTTT
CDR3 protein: CATSRDPDSDSSLHF

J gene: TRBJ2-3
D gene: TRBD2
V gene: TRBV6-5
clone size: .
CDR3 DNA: TGTGCCAGCAGTTACGGACTAGCGGGAGGGCCAAATACGCAGTATTTT
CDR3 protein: CASSYGLAGGPNTQYF

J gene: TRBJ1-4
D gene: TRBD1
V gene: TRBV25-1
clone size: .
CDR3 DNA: TGTGCCAGCAGTGCGGACAGGGGGACGGCAACTAGTGAAAAACTGTTTTTT
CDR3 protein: CASSADRGTATSEKLFF

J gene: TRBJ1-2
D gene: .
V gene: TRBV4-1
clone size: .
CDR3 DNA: TGCGCCAGCAGCCAAGAAGGCTCTGGAGGGGACGGCTATGGCTACACCTTC
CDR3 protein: CASSQEGSGGDGYGYTF

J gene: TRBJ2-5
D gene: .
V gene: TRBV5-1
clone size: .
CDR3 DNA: TGCGCCAGCAGCCTGGACGGTAGCTTCTGGGAGACCCAGTACTTC
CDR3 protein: CASSLDGSFWETQYF

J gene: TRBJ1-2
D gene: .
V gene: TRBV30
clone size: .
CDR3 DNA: TGTGCCTGGAATTTACTACTTCACTATGGCTACACCTTC
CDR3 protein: CAWNLLLHYGYTF

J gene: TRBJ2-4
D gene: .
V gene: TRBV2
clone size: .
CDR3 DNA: TGTGCCAGCAGTGAAGTGGGACACCCGGTACTAGCCAAAAACATTCAGTACTTC
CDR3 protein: CASSEVGHPVLAKNIQYF

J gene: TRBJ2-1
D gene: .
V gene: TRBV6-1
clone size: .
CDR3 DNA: TGTGCCAGCAGTGAAGTGGTATACGGGTCGGGGGTGAATGAGCAGTTCTTC
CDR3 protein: CASSEVVYGSGVNEQFF

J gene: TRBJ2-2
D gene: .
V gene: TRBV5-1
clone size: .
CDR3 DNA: TGCGCCAGCAGCTTGGTTCTGTTCACCGGGGAGCTGTTTTTT
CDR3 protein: CASSLVLFTGELFF

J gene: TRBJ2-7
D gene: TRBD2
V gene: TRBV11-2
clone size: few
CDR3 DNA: TGTGCCAGCAGCTTTCCGGGACTAGCCTACGAGCAGTACTTC
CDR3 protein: CASSFPGLAYEQYF

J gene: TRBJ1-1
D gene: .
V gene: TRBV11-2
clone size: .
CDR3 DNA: TGTGCCAGCAGCTTACTGGCACACACTGAAGCTTTCTTT
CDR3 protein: CASSLLAHTEAFF

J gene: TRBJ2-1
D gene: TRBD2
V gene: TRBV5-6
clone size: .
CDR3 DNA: TGTGCCAGCAGCTTGATGTCGGGAGGGCCTTCCGATGAGCAGTTCTTC
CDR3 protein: CASSLMSGGPSDEQFF

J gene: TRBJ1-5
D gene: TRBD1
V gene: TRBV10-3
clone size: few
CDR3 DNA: TGTGCCACCACAGGGGGCGATTCGACTTCTCAGCATTTT
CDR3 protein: CATTGGDSTSQHF

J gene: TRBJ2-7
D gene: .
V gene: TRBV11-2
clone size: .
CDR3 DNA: TGTGCCAGCAGCTTCATCCTAGGGGACTCCTACGAGCAGTACTTC
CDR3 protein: CASSFILGDSYEQYF

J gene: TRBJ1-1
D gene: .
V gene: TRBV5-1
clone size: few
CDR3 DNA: TGCGCCAGCAGCTTGGCCCTAGGGGGTGCTGAAGCTTTCTTT
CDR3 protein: CASSLALGGAEAFF

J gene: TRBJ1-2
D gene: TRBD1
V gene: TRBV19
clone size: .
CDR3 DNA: TGTGCCAGTAGTGTACCCCCGGGACAGCCGGCTATTCTTGGCTACACCTTC
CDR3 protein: CASSVPPGQPAILGYTF

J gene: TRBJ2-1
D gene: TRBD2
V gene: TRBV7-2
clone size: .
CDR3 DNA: TGTGCCAGCAGCACAAGGACTAGCGGGAGTTACAATGAGCAGTTCTTC
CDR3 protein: CASSTRTSGSYNEQFF

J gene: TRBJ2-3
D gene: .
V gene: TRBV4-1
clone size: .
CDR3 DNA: TGCGCCAGCAGCTTCGGGTCTAGCACAGATACGCAGTATTTT
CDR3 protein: CASSFGSSTDTQYF

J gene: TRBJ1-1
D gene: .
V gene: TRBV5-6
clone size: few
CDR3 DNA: TGTGCCAGCAGCCCTGGGGGACATCTGGGGACTGAAGCTTTCTTT
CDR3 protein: CASSPGGHLGTEAFF

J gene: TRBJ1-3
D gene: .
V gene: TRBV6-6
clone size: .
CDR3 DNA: TGTGCCAGCAGTTACTCCGAGAGAAACACCATATATTTT
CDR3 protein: CASSYSERNTIYF

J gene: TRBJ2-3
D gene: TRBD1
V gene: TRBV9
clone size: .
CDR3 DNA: TGTGCCAGCAGCTCTAGGGGGCTGGACTGGAGAGATACGCAGTATTTT
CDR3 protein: CASSSRGLDWRDTQYF

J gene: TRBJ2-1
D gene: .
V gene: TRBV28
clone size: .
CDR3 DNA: TGTGCCAGCAGTTTAGGGGCCTTTTCAAGCTCCTACAATGAGCAGTTCTTC
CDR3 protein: CASSLGAFSSSYNEQFF

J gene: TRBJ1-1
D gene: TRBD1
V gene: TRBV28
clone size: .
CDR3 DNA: TGTGCCAGCAGGGGGACAGGGGGCGGGTGGACTGAAGCTTTCTTT
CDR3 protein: CASRGTGGGWTEAFF

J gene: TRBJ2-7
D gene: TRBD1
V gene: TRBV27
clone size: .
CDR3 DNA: TGTGCCAGCAGTTCGTCTCCCGGGACAGCAAGGAGCGAGAAGCAGTACTTC
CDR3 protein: CASSSSPGTARSEKQYF

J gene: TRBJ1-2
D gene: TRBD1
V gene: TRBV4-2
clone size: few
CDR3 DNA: TGTGCCAGCAGCCAAGATTCACAGGGGAGAGGCTACACCTTC
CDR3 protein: CASSQDSQGRGYTF

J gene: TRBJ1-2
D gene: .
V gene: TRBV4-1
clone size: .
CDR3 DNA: TGCGCCAGCAGCCAGACTCAGGGGTCTAACTATGGCTACACCTTC
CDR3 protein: CASSQTQGSNYGYTF

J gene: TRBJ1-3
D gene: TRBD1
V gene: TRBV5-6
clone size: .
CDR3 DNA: TGTGCCAGCAGCGCCCAGACAGGGTTCGGAAACACCATATATTTT
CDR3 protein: CASSAQTGFGNTIYF

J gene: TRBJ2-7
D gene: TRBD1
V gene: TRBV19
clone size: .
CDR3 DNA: TGTGCCAGTAGTCCTTACGGGGACAGGGTTTCTATGAACTACGAGCAGTACTTC
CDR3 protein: CASSPYGDRVSMNYEQYF

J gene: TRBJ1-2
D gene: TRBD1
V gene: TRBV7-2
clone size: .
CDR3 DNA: TGTGCCAGCAGCTTAGGGCCGGCGGGACAGGGATTGGGTAACTATGGCTACACCTTC
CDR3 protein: CASSLGPAGQGLGNYGYTF

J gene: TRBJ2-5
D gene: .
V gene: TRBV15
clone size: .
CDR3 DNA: TGTGCCACCAGCAGAGATTTGACTAGTGACTCGGCGGGGACCCAGTACTTC
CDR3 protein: CATSRDLTSDSAGTQYF

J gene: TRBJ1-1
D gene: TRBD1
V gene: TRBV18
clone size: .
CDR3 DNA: TGTGCCAGCTCACCAGATCAGGGGGTCACTGAAGCTTTCTTT
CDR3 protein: CASSPDQGVTEAFF

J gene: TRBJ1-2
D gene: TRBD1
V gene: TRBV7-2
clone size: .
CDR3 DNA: TGTGCCAGCAGCTTGAGACAGGGGAACTATGGCTACACCTTC
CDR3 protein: CASSLRQGNYGYTF